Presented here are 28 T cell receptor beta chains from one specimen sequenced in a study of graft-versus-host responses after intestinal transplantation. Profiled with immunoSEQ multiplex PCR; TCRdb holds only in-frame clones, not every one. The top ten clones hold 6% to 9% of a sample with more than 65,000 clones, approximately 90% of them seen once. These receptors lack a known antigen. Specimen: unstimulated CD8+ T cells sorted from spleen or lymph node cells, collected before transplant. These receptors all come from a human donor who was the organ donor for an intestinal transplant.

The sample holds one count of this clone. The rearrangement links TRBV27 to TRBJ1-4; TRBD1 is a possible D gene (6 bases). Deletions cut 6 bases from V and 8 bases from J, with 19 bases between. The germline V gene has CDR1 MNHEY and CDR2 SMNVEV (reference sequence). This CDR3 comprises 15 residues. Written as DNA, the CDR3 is TGTGCCAGCAGCCTGGGGGGGGGCGTACAAGAAAAACTGTTTTTT. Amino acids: CASSLGGGVQEKLFF.

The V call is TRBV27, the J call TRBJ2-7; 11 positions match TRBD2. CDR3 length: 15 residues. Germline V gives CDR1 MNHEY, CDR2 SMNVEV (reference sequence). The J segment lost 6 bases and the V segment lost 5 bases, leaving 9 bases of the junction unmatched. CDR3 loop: CASSPLPSGGSEQYF. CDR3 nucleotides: TGTGCCAGCAGTCCCCTCCCTAGCGGGGGGTCCGAGCAGTACTTC.

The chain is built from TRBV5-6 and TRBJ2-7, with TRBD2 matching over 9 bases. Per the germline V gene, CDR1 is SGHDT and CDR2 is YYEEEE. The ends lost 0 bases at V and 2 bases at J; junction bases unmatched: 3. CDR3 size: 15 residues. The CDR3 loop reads CASSLGASGTYEQYF. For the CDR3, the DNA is TGTGCCAGCAGCTTGGGTGCTAGCGGGACCTACGAGCAGTACTTC.

CDR3 DNA: TGTGCCAGCAGCTTACCGACTAGCGGTCGTCGCACAGATACGCAGTATTTT. Translating gives CASSLPTSGRRTDTQYF. The V and J genes are TRBV7-9 and TRBJ2-3, with 9 bases identical to TRBD2. The ends lost 2 bases at V and 1 base at J; junction bases unmatched: 7. The CDR3 is made up of 17 amino acids. Germline CDR1 SEHNR, CDR2 FQNEAQ (reference sequence).

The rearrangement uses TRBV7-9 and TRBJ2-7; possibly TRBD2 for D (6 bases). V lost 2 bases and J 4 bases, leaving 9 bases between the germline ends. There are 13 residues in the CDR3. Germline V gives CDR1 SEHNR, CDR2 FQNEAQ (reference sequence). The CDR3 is CASSLPGGYEQYF. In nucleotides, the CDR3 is TGTGCCAGCAGCTTACCCGGGGGTTACGAGCAGTACTTC.

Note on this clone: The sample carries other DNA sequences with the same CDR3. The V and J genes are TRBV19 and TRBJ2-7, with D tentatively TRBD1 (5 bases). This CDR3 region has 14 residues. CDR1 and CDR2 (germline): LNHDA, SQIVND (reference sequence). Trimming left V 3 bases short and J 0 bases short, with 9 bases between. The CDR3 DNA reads TGTGCCAGTAGTATTCAGGGCTCCTCCTACGAGCAGTACTTC. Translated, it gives CASSIQGSSYEQYF.

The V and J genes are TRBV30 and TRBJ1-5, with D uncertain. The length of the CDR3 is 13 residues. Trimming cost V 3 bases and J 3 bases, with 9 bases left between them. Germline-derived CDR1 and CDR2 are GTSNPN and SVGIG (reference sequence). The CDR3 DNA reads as TGTGCCTGGAGATCGTCCTTCAATCAGCCCCAGCATTTT. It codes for CAWRSSFNQPQHF.

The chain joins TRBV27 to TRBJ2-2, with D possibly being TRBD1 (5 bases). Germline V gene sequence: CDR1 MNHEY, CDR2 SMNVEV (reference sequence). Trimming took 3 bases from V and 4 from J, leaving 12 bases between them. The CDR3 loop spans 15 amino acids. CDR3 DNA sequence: TGTGCCAGCAGTTTTCGGGCAGGGTTCACCGGGGAGCTGTTTTTT. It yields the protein CASSFRAGFTGELFF.

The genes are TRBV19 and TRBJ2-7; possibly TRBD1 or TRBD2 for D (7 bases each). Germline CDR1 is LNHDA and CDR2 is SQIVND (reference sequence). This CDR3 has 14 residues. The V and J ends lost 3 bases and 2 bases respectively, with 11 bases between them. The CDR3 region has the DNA TGTGCCAGTAGTATGGGGGGGACAGCCTACGAGCAGTACTTC. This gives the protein CASSMGGTAYEQYF.

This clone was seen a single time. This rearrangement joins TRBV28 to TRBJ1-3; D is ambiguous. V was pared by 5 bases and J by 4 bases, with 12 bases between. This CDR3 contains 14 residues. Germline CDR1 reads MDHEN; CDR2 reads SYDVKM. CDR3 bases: TGTGCCAGCAGTCCCATTAAACGGGGAAACACCATATATTTT. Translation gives CASSPIKRGNTIYF.

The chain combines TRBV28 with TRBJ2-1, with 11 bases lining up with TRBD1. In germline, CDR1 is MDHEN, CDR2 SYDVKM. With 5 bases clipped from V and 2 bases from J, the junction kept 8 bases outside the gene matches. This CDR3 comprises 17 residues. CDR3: CASSPRPGQGAYNEQFF. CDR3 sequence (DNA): TGTGCCAGCAGTCCCAGGCCGGGACAGGGGGCCTACAATGAGCAGTTCTTC.

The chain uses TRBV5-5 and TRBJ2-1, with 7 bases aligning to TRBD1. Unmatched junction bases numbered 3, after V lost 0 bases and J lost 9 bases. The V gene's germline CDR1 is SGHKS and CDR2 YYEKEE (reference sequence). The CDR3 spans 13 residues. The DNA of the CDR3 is TGTGCCAGCAGCTTGGGGACAGGTAGTGAGCAGTTCTTC. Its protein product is CASSLGTGSEQFF.

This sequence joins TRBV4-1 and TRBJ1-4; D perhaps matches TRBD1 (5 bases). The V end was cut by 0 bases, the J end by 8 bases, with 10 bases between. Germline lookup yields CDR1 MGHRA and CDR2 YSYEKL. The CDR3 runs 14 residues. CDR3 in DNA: TGCGCCAGCAGCCAAGACTCGGGGGGAGAAAAACTGTTTTTT. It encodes CASSQDSGGEKLFF.

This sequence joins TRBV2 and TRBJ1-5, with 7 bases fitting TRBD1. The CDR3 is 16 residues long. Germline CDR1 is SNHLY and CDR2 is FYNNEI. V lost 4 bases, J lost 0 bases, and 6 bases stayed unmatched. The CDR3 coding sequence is TGTGCCAGCAGTGGACAGGGATATAATAGCAATCAGCCCCAGCATTTT. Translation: CASSGQGYNSNQPQHF. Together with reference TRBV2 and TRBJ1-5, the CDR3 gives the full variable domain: EPEVTQTPSHQVTQMGQEVILRCVPISNHLYFYWYRQILGQKVEFLVSFYNNEISEKSEIFDDQFSVERPDGSNFTLKIRSTKLEDSAMYFCASSGQGYNSNQPQHFGDGTRLSIL.

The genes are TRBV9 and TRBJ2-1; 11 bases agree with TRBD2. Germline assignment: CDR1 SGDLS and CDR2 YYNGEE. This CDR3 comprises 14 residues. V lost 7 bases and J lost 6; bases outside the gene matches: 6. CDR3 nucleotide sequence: TGTGCCAGCGGGGGCGGGACTAGCGGCAATGAGCAGTTCTTC. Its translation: CASGGGTSGNEQFF.

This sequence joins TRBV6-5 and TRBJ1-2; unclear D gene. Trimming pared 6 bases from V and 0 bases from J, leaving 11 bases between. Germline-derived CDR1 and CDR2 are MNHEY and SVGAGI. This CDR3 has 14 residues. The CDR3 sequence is CASSPPIANYGYTF. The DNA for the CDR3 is TGTGCCAGCAGCCCCCCGATAGCTAACTATGGCTACACCTTC.

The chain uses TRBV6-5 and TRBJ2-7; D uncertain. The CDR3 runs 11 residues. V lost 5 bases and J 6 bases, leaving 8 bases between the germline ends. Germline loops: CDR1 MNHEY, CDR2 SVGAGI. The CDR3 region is CASSPLFEQYF. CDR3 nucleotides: TGTGCCAGCAGTCCCCTATTCGAGCAGTACTTC.

DNA of the CDR3: TGTGCCAGCAGCCCCGGGACAGGGGGTAGCAATCAGCCCCAGCATTTT. It is translated as CASSPGTGGSNQPQHF. This chain links TRBV2 with TRBJ1-5; 11 bases are a match to TRBD1. The CDR3 has 16 residues. V trimming: 6 bases; J trimming: 0 bases; junction bases outside the gene matches: 4. Germline CDR1 is SNHLY and CDR2 is FYNNEI.

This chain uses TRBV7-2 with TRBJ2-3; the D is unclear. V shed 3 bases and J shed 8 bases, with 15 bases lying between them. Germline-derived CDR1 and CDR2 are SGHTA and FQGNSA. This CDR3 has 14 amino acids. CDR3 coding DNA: TGTGCCAGCAGCTTCGTTTATGTGAGGCGTACGCAGTATTTT. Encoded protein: CASSFVYVRRTQYF.

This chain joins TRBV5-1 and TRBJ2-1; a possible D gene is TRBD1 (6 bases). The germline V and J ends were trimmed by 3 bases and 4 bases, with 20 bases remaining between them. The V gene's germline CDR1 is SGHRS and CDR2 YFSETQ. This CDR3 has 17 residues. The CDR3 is CASSYLGAGVGYNEQFF. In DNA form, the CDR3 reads TGCGCCAGCAGCTATCTGGGGGCAGGGGTAGGTTACAATGAGCAGTTCTTC.

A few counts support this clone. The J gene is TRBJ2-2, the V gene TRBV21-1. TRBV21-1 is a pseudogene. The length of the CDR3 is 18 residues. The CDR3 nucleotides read TGTGCCAGCAGCGTAAAGTTGGGGGAAAGTGCGAACACCGGGGAGCTGTTTTTT. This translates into CASSVKLGESANTGELFF.

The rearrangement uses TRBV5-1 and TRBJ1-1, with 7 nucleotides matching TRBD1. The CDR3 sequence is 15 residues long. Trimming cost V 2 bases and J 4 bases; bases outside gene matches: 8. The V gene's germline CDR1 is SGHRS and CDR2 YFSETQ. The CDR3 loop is CASSFRWTGGTEAFF. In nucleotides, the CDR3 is TGCGCCAGCAGCTTTCGATGGACAGGAGGCACTGAAGCTTTCTTT.

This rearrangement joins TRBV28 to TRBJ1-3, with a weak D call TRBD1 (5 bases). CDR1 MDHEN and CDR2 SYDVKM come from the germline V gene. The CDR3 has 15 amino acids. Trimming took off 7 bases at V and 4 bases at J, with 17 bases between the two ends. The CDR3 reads CASKHLGGSGNTIYF. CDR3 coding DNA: TGTGCCAGCAAACACCTTGGGGGTTCAGGAAACACCATATATTTT.

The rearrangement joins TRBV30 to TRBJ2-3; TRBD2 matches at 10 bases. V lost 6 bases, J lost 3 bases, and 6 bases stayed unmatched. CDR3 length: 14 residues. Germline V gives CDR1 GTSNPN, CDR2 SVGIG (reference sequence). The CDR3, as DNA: TGTGCCTGCGACCCTAGCGGGAGAACAGATACGCAGTATTTT. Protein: CACDPSGRTDTQYF.

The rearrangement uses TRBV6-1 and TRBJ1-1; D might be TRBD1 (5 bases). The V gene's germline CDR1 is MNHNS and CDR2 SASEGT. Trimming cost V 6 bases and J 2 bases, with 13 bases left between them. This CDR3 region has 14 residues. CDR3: CASSQRGYNTEAFF. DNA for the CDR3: TGTGCCAGCAGCCAGAGGGGCTACAACACTGAAGCTTTCTTT.

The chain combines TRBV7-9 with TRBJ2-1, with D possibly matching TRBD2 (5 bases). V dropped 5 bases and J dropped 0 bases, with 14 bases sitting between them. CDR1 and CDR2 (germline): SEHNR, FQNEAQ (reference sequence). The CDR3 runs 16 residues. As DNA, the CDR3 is TGTGCCAGCAGCGGAACTAGAGCGGACTCCTACAATGAGCAGTTCTTC. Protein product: CASSGTRADSYNEQFF. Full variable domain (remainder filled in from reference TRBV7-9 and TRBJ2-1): DTGVSQNPRHKITKRGQNVTFRCDPISEHNRLYWYRQTLGQGPEFLTYFQNEAQLEKSRLLSDRFSAERPKGSFSTLEIQRTEQGDSAMYLCASSGTRADSYNEQFFGPGTRLTVL.

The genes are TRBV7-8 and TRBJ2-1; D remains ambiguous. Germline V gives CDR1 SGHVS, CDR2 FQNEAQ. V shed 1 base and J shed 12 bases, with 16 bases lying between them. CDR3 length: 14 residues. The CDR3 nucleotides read TGTGCCAGCAGCTTAGGGATGGATCAGCCCTGGCAGTTCTTC. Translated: CASSLGMDQPWQFF.

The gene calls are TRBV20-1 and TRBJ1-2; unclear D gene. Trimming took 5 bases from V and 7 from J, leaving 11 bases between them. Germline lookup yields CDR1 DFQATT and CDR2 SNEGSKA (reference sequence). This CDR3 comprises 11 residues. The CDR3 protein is CSALHPGGYTF. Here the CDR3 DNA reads TGCAGTGCTCTCCATCCGGGTGGCTACACCTTC.